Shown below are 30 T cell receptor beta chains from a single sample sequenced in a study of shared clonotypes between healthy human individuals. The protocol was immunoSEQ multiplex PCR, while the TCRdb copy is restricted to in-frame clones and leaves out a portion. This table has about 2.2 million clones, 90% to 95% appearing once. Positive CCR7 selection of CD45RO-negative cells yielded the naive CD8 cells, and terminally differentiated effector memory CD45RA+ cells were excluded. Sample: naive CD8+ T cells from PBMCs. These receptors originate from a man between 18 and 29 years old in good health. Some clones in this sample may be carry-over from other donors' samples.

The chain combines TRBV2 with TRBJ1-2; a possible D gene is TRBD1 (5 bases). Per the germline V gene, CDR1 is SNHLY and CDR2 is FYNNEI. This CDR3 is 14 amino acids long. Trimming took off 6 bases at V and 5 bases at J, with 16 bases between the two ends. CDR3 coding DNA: TGTGCCAGCAGCCAGGGACCGGTGGAGTATGGCTACACCTTC. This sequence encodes CASSQGPVEYGYTF.

Here the CDR3 reads CASSPGLGPYNEQFF. The CDR3 coding sequence is TGTGCCAGCAGTCCGGGACTAGGGCCCTACAATGAGCAGTTCTTC. V gene TRBV27 combines with J gene TRBJ2-1; TRBD2 matches 8 bases. The germline V gene encodes CDR1 MNHEY and CDR2 SMNVEV (reference sequence). With V trimmed by 5 bases and J by 2 bases, 5 bases remained unmatched. This CDR3 comprises 15 residues.

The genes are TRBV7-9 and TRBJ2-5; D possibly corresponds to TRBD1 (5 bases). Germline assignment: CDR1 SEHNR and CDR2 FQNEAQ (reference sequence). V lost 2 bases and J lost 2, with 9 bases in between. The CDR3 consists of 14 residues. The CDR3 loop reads CASSLLGAQETQYF. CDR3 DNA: TGTGCCAGCAGCTTATTAGGGGCTCAAGAGACCCAGTACTTC.

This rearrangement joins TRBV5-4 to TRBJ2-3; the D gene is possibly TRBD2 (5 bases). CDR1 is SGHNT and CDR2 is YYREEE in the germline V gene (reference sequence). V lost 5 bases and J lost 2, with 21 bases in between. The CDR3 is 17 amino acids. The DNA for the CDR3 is TGTGCCAGCAGACCGATGGGAGAGCGGCCGTACACAGATACGCAGTATTTT. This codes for CASRPMGERPYTDTQYF.

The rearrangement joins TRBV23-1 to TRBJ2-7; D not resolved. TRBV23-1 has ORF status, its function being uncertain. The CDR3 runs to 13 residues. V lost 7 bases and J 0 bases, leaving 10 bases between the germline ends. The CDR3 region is CASIRAHSYEQYF. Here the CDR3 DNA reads TGCGCCAGCATTAGGGCGCACTCCTACGAGCAGTACTTC.

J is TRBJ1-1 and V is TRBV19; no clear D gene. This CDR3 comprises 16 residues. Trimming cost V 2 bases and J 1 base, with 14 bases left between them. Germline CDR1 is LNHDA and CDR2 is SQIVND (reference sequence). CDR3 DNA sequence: TGTGCCAGTAGTATAACTATCGGCAGTGCGAACACTGAAGCTTTCTTT. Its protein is CASSITIGSANTEAFF.

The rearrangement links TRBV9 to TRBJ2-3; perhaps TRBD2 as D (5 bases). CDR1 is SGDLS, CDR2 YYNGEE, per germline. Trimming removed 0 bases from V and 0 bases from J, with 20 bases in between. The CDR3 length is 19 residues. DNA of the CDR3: TGTGCCAGCAGCGTAGGATTCGGGATGAGCGGTACTAGCACAGATACGCAGTATTTT. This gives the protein CASSVGFGMSGTSTDTQYF.

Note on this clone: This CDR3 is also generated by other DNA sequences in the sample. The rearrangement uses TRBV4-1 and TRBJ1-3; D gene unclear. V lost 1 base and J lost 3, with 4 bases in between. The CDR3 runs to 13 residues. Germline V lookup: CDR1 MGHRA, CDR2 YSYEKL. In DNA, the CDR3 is TGCGCCAGCAGCCAAGTGGGTGGAAACACCATATATTTT. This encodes CASSQVGGNTIYF.

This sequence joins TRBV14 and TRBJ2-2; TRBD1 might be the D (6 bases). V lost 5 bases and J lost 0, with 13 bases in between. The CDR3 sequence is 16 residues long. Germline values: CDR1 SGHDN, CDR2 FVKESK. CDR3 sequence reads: CASSSGTPANTGELFF. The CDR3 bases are TGTGCCAGCAGCTCTGGGACACCAGCGAACACCGGGGAGCTGTTTTTT.

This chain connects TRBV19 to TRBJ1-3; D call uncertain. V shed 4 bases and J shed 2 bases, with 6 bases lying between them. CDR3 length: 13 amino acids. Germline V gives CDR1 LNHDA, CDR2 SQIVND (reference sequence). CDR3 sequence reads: CASSTSTGNTIYF. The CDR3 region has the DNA TGTGCCAGTAGTACGAGTACTGGAAACACCATATATTTT.

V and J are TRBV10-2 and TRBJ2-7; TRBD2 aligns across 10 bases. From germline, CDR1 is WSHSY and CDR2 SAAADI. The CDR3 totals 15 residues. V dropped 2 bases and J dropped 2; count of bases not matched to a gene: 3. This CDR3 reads CASSEKLAGAYEQYF. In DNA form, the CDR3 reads TGCGCCAGCAGTGAGAAGCTAGCGGGAGCCTACGAGCAGTACTTC.

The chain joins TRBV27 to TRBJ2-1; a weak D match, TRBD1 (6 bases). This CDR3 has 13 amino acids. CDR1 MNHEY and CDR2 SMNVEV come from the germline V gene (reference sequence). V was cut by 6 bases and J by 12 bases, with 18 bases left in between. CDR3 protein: CASSPRTGQGQFF. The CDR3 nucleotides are TGTGCCAGCAGCCCTCGGACGGGACAAGGGCAGTTCTTC.

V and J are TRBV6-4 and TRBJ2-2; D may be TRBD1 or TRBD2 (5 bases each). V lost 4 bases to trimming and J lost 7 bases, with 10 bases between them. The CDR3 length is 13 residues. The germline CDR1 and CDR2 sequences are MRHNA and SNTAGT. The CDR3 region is CASSAPGSGELFF. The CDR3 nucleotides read TGTGCCAGCAGTGCCCCAGGGAGCGGGGAGCTGTTTTTT.

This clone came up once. The CDR3 DNA reads TGTGCCAGCAGCGGGACAGGGACTTGGTACTACACCTTC. Its translation is CASSGTGTWYYTF. V gene TRBV9 combines with J gene TRBJ1-2; 8 nucleotides agree with TRBD1. V trimming: 3 bases; J trimming: 10 bases; junction bases outside the gene matches: 8. This CDR3 is 13 amino acids long. The V gene's germline CDR1 is SGDLS and CDR2 YYNGEE.

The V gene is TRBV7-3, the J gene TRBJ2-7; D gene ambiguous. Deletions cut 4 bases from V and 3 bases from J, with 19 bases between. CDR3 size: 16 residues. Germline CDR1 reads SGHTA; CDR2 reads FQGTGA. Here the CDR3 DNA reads TGTGCCAGCAGCTCCTTCCCCCAGACCTTGCTCTACGAGCAGTACTTC. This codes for CASSSFPQTLLYEQYF.

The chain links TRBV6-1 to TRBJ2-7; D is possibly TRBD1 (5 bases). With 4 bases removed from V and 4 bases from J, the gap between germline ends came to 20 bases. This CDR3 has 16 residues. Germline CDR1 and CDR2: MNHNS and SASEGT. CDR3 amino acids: CASSGIPGPTQYEQYF. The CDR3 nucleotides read TGTGCCAGCAGTGGAATCCCAGGGCCCACCCAGTACGAGCAGTACTTC.

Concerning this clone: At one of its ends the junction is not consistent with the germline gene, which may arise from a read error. The CDR3 is CASSGGQIKSVF. CDR3 coding DNA: TGTGCCAGCAGCGGGGGACAGATTAAATCCGTCTTT. The genes are TRBV6-6 and TRBJ1-1; 7 bases agree with TRBD1. Germline V lookup: CDR1 MNHNY, CDR2 SVGAGI (reference sequence). This CDR3 is 12 amino acids long.

The CDR3 loop is CASSQTGAREQFF. The DNA for the CDR3 is TGTGCCAGCAGTCAGACAGGGGCCCGTGAGCAGTTCTTC. V gene TRBV27 combines with J gene TRBJ2-1; 8 bases align to TRBD1. This CDR3 is 13 amino acids long. CDR1 and CDR2 (germline): MNHEY, SMNVEV (reference sequence). The junction had 6 bases not matched to a gene; V was cut back by 5 bases and J by 9 bases.

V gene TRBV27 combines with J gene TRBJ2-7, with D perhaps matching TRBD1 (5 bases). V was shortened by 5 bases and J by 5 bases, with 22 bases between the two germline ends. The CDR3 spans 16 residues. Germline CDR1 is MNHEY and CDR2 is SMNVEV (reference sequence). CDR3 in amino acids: CASSPSGPAKGHEQYF. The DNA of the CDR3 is TGTGCCAGCAGTCCGAGTGGCCCGGCCAAGGGGCACGAGCAGTACTTC.

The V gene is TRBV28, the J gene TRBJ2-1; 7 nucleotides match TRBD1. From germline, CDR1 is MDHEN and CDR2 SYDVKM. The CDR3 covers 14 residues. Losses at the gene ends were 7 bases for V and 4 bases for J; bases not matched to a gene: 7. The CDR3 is CASTISRGYNEQFF. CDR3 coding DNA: TGTGCCAGCACAATTTCCAGGGGGTACAATGAGCAGTTCTTC. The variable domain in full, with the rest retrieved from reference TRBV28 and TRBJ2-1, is DVKVTQSSRYLVKRTGEKVFLECVQDMDHENMFWYRQDPGLGLRLIYFSYDVKMKEKGDIPEGYSVSREKKERFSLILESASTNQTSMYLCASTISRGYNEQFFGPGTRLTVL.

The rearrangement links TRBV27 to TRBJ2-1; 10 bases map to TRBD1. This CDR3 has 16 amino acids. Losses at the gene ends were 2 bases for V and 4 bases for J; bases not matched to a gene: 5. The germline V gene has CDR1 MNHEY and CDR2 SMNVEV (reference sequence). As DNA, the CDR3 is TGTGCCAGCAGTTTAGACCCGGGACAGGGGTACAATGAGCAGTTCTTC. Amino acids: CASSLDPGQGYNEQFF.

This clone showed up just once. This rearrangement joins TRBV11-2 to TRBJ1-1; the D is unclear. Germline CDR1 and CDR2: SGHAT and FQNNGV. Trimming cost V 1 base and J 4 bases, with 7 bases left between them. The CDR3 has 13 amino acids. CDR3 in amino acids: CASSLAASTEAFF. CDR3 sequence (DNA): TGTGCCAGCAGCTTAGCCGCCAGCACTGAAGCTTTCTTT.

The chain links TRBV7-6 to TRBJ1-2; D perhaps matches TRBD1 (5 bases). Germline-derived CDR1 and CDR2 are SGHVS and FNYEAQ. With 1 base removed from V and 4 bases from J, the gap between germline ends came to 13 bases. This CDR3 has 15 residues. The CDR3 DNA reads TGTGCCAGCAGCTTAGTCCAGGGAGGTCCCTATGGCTACACCTTC. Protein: CASSLVQGGPYGYTF.

The CDR3 spells CASSSFELAGPVDTQYF. Written as DNA, the CDR3 is TGTGCCAGCAGTTCCTTCGAGCTAGCGGGGCCGGTAGATACGCAGTATTTT. The V gene is TRBV27, the J gene TRBJ2-3, with 9 bases fitting TRBD2. This CDR3 is built from 17 residues. V was pared by 4 bases and J by 5 bases, with 13 bases of the junction left unmatched. The V gene's germline CDR1 is MNHEY and CDR2 SMNVEV (reference sequence).

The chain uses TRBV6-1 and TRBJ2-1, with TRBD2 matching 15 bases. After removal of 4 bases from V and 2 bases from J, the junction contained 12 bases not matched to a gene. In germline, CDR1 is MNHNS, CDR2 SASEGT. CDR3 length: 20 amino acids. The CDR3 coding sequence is TGTGCCAGCAGTGGGACTAGCGGGAGGGCCCCCACCGCTGCCTACAATGAGCAGTTCTTC. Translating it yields CASSGTSGRAPTAAYNEQFF.

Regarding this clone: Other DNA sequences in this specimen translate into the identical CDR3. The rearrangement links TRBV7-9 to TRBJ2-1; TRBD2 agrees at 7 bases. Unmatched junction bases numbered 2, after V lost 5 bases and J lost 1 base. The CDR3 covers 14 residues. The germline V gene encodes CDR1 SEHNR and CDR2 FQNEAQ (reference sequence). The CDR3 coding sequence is TGTGCCAGCAGCCCGGGGGGATCCTACAATGAGCAGTTCTTC. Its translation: CASSPGGSYNEQFF.

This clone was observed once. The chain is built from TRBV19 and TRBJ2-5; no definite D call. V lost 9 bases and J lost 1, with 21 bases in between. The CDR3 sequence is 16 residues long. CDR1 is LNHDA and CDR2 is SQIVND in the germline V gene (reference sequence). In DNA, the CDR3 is TGTGCCAGCAACTCCGCCCTTGAGGCGCCCCAAGAGACCCAGTACTTC. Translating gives CASNSALEAPQETQYF.

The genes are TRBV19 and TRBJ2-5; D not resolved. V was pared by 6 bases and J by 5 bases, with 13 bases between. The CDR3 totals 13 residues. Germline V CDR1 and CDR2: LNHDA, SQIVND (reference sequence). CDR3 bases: TGTGCCAGTAGCCTAGTTCCGTGGGAGACCCAGTACTTC. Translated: CASSLVPWETQYF. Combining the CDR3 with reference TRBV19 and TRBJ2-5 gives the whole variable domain DGGITQSPKYLFRKEGQNVTLSCEQNLNHDAMYWYRQDPGQGLRLIYYSQIVNDFQKGDIAEGYSVSREKKESFPLTVTSAQKNPTAFYLCASSLVPWETQYFGPGTRLLVL.

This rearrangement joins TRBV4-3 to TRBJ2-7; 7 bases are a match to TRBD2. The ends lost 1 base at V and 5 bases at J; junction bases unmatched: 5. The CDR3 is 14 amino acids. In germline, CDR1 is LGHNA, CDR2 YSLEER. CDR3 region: CASSQVLGGDEQYF. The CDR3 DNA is TGCGCCAGCAGCCAAGTCCTTGGGGGGGACGAGCAGTACTTC.

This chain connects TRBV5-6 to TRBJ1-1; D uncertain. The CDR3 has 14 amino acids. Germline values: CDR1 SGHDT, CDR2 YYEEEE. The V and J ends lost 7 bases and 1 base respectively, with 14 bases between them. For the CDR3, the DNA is TGTGCCAGCGGTAACGTTGCGGGGAACACTGAAGCTTTCTTT. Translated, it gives CASGNVAGNTEAFF. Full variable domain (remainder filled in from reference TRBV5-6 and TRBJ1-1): DAGVTQSPTHLIKTRGQQVTLRCSPKSGHDTVSWYQQALGQGPQFIFQYYEEEERQRGNFPDRFSGHQFPNYSSELNVNALLLGDSALYLCASGNVAGNTEAFFGQGTRLTVV.